This paragraph covers one TCR beta chain sequence. Its antigen has not been determined. No base qualities exist here, and no much larger clone lies one base off it. The donors belonged to the validation cohort of approximately 130 subjects, which was separate from the roughly 700-subject first cohort. The entry originates in a study of cytomegalovirus exposure and HLA in healthy donors (dated by TCRdb to about 2017). In terms of the full investigation: According to a later analysis, the 120 validation repertoires were produced on the same platform as the 700 or so repertoires of the first cohort. The study aimed to test whether cataloging public T cell receptors could reveal signatures of past pathogen exposure. Along with the roughly 670-subject first cohort, a separate validation cohort of 120 different subjects was used. The study combined high-throughput TCR immunosequencing, statistical association of individual TCRs with disease status, and machine learning to predict cytomegalovirus infection status.

The paper as a whole reports these results and caveats: A later analysis found that TCRs clustered in the first cohort also tended to co-occur in the roughly 120 validation repertoires, with 90% to 95% of cluster scores above 0. The classifier was reported to diagnose cytomegalovirus status with high specificity and sensitivity in both the original and validation cohorts. In vitro tests confirmed that a few of the cytomegalovirus-associated TCR beta chains recognize cytomegalovirus antigens. Most TCR sequences were seen in very few donors, while some public TCRs were found in many individuals. All 130 or so repertoires were used to score co-occurrence in the validation cohort in a later analysis, because that analysis had no HLA typing for the cohort. The study gave a list of under 200 TCR beta chains associated with cytomegalovirus. The authors suggested that the approach could potentially be extended to other disease states and immunological phenotypes.

Reading the germline V gene gives CDR1 SGHRS and CDR2 YFSETQ. V is pruned by 2 bases and J by 0 bases, leaving 8 bases of the junction without a gene match. The CDR3 runs 16 amino acids, cysteine and phenylalanine included. The entry retains the CDR3 DNA only, 48 bases that are in frame from base 1. Library method: the immunoSEQ multiplex PCR assay. In the original analysis: To diagnose cytomegalovirus status from the catalog of TCR beta chain sequences, a statistical classification framework was built. TCRdb carries this immuneACCESS record with in-frame sequences only. Its versions omit some clonotypes, under half of them owing to an unresolved V gene in the studies checked, with the rest unexplained. The DNA was the basis for D and trimming; V, J and clone size are from that table. This sample lists more than 150,000 clones; 65% to 85% were detected once. Together, the top ten hold approximately 3% of the sample.

The clonotype comes from a woman aged 18-29 years in good health and CMV-seropositive. Rearrangement joined TRBV5-1 to TRBJ2-7, with 7 junctional bases fitting TRBD2. The specimen was PBMCs. CDR3 reads: CASSLILAPSSYEQYF. Read as DNA, the sequence is TGCGCCAGCAGCTTAATACTAGCGCCGAGCTCCTACGAGCAGTACTTC.